The sequence of this T cell receptor (beta chain) was determined in a study of cytomegalovirus exposure and HLA in healthy donors. Turning to the study itself: Sequencing of 150 million to 200 million T cells in an earlier analysis found more than 100 million unique TCR beta sequences.

Study-wide findings and caveats: Some highly shared sequence variants likely arose as a pipeline artifact. No immune exposure information besides CMV serostatus was available. The study recorded about 160 TCR beta chains that were cytomegalovirus-associated.

Notes on this clone: Its antigen is not identified.

Use of 60 Vbeta and 13 Jbeta primers characterized the PCR. Clones were read by immunoSEQ multiplex PCR, and TCRdb kept only the in-frame ones, dropping some. The top ten hold about 2.5% of the sample, which has about 100,000 clones, approximately 87% seen once. CDR1 and CDR2 (germline): LNHNV, YYDKDF (reference sequence). This CDR3 comprises 14 residues. J gave up 4 bases and V 3 bases, and 4 bases lay outside the gene matches. Source material: PBMCs. This sequence joins TRBV15 and TRBJ1-2, with 8 bases identical to TRBD1. The sequence came from a man aged 35-49 years in good health and CMV-seronegative. The CDR3 is CATSRTGVAYGYTF. Written as DNA, the CDR3 is TGTGCCACCAGCAGGACAGGGGTGGCCTATGGCTACACCTTC.